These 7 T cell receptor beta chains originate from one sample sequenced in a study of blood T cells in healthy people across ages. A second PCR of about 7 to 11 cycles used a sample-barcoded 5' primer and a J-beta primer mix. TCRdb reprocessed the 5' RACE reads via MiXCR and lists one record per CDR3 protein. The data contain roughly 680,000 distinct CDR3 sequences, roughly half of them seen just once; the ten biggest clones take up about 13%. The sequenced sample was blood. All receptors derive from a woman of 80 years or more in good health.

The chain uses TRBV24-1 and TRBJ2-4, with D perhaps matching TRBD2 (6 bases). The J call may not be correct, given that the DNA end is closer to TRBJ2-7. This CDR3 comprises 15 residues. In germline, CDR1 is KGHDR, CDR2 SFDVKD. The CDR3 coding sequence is TGTGCCACCAGTGATCCCGGGACTGGAAGATACGAGCAGTACTTC. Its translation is CATSDPGTGRYEQYF.

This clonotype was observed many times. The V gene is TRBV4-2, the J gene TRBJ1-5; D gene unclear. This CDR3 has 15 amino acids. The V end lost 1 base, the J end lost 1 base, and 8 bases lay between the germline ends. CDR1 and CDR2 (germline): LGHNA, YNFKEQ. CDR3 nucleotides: TGTGCCAGCAGCCAAGCGGGTATCAGCAATCAGCCCCAGCATTTT. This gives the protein CASSQAGISNQPQHF.

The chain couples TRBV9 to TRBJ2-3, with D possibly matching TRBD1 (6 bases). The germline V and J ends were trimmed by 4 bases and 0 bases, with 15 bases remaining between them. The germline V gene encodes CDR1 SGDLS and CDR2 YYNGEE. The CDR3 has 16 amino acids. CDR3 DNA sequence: TGTGCCAGCAGCCCCCGCCTGGGACAAAGCACAGATACGCAGTATTTT. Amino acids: CASSPRLGQSTDTQYF.

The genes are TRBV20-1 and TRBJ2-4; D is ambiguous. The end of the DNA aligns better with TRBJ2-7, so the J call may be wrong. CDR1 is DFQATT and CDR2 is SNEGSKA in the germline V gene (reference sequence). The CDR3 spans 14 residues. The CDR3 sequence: CSARLSARPYEQYF. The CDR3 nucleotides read TGCAGTGCCCGTCTATCGGCCAGACCCTACGAGCAGTACTTC.

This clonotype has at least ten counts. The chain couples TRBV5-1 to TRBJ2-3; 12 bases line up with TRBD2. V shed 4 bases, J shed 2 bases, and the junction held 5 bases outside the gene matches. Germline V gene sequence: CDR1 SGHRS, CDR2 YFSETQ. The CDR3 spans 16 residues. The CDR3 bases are TGCGCCAGCAGCCCCGGACTAGCGGGGACCACAGATACGCAGTATTTT. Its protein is CASSPGLAGTTDTQYF.

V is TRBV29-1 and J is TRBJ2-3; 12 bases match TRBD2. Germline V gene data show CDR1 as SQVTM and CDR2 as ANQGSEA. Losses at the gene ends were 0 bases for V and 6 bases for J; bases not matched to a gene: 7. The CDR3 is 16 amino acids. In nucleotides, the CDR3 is TGCAGCGTTGAAGACTATCCTAGCGGGAGGGCCGATACGCAGTATTTT. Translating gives CSVEDYPSGRADTQYF.

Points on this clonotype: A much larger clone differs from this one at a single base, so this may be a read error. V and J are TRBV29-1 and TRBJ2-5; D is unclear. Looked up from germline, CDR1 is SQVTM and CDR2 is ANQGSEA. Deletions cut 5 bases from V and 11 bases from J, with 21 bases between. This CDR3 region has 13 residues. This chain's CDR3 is CSVNVGIVDEQYF. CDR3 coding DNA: TGCAGCGTTAACGTCGGTATAGTAGATGAGCAGTACTTC.